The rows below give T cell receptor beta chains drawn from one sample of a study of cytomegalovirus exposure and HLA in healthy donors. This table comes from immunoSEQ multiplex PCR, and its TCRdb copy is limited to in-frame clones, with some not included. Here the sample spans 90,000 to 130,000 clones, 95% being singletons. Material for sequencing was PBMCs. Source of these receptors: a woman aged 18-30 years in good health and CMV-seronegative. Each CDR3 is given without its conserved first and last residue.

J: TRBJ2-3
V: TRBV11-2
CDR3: ASSLDPLAADTQY

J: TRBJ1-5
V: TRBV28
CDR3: AIKGQNQPQH

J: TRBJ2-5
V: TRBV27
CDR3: ASSLGAQTRETQY

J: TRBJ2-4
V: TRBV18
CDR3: ASSPGTPKDIQY

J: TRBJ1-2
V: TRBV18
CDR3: ASSPPYDRNYGYT

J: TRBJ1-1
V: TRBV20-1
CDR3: SVVENTEAF

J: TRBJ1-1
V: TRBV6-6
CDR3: ASSGQGVSEAF

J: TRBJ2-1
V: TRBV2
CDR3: ASITSGGASNEQF

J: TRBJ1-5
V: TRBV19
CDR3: ASGQGRYQPQH

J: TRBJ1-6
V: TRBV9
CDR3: ASSVVGDGGPLH

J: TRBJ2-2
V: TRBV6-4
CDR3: ASITPKRTGELF

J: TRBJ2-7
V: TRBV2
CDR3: ASSGQGTSYEQY

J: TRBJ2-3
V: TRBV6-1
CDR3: ASSQNQASTDTQY

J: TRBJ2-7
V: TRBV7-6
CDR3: ASSFNLAYEQY

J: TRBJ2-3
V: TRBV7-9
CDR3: ASSEMTSRSTDTQY

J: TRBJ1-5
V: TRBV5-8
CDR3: ASSVYTGSGQPQH

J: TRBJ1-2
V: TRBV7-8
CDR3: ASSGGQGMSGYT

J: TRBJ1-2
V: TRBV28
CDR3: ASTSPNKYGYT

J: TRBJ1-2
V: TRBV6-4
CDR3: ASSDSGFGYT

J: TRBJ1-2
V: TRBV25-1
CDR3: ASSEEGWSYGYT

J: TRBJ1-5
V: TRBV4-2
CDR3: ASSPGTGSYQPQH

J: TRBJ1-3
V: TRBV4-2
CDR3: ASSQAGNTIY

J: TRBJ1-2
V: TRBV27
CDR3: ASSRLGGGYGYT

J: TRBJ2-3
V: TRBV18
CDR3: ASSTNLAGGADTQY

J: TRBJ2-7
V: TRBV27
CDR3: ASSNTGTLYEQY

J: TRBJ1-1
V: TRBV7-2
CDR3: ASRRDRAGNTEAF

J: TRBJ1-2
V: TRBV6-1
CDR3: ASSEEAVGYGYT

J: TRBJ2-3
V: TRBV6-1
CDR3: ASSDRDYTDTQY

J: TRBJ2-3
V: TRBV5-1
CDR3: ASSSTGTESTDTQY

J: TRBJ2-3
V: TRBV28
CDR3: ASSLSGGLAGAADTQY

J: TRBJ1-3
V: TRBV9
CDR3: ASSAPIAGNTIY

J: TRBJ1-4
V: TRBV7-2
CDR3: ASSLVGRGGLATNEKLF

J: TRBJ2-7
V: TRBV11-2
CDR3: ASSRGTVYEQY

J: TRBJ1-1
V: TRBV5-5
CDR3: ASSWGTDNTEAF

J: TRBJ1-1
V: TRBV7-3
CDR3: ASSWTVNTEAF

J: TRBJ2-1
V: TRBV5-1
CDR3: ASSWGGSYNEQF

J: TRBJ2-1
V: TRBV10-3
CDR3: AISESSREGNEQF

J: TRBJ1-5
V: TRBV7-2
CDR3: ASSGQGVQPQH

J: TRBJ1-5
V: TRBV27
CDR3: ASRRGGSAQPQH

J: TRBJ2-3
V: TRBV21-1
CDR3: ASPQVDTQY